The sequence of this TCR beta chain was determined in a study of T cells in women clearing cervical HPV infection. Turning to the study itself: Case blood was drawn when the lesion was first found; control blood after infection became undetectable. Whole-study findings and limits: Controls had more TRBV6-7 (roughly 0.16%) than cases (approximately 0.11%).

Dot-blot hybridization genotyped cervical HPV amplified with MY09/MY11 PCR. CDR1 is KGHSH, CDR2 LQKENI, per germline. The CDR3 length is 13 residues. Trimming removed 0 bases from V and 9 bases from J, with 9 bases in between. Assay used: immunoSEQ multiplex PCR; TCRdb lists only in-frame clones, some missing. The sample totals tens of thousands of clones. Turning to this clone: Antigen unknown. The read is 3 residues too short to cover the CDR3 end, so that end is filled in from the germline J gene.

This TCR came from a woman aged 18 to 75 with a cervical HPV16 infection that either progressed to CIN3+ or cleared (not recorded which). The specimen was blood buffy coat. The chain joins TRBV18 to TRBJ1-5, with D uncertain. Partial CDR3 DNA: TGTGCCAGCTCACCACCCCTCATGGCGCCC. Encoded protein: CASSPPLMAP. The entire CDR3 protein is CASSPPLMAPQHF.